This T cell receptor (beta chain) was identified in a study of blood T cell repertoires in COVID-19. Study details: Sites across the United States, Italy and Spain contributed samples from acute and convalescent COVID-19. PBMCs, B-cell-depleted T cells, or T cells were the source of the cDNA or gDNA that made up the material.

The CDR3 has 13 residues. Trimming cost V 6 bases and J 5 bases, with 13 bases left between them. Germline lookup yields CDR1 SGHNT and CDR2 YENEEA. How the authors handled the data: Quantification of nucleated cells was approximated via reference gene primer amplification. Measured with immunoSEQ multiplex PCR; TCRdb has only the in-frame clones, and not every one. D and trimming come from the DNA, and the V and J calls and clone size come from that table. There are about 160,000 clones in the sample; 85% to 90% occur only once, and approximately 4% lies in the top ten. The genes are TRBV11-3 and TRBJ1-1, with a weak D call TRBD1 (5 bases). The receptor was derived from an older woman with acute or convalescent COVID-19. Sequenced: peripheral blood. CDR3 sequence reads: CASSSGYRTEAFF. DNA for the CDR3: TGTGCCAGCAGTTCAGGGTATAGAACTGAAGCTTTCTTT.